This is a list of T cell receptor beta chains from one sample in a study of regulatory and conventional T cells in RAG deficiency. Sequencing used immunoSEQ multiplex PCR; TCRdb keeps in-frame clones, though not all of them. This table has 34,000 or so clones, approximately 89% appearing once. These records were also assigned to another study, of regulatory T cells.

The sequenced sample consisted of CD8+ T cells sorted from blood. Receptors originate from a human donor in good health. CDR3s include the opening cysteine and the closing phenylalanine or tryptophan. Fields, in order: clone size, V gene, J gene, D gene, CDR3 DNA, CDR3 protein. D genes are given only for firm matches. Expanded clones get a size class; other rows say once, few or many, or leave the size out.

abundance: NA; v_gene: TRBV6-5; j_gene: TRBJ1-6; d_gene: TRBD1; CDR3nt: TGTGCCGGCGGGACAGGGAATTCACCCCTCCACTTT; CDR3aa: CAGGTGNSPLHF
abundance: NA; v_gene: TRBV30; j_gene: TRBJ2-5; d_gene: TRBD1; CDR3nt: TGTGCCTGGAGTCCAATGGACAGGGTGGAAGAGACCCAGTACTTC; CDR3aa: CAWSPMDRVEETQYF
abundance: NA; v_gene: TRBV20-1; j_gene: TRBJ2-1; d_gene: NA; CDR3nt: TGCATCTGGCAGGTTGAAAATGAGCAGTTCTTC; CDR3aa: CIWQVENEQFF
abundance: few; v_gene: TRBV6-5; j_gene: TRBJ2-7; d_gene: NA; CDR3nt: TGTGCCAGCAGTTCCATCGATGGGGGTTACGAGCAGTACTTC; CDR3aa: CASSSIDGGYEQYF
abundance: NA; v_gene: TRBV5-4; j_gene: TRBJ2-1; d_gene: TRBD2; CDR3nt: TGTGCCAGCAGCTTGGCCGGACTAGCGGAAGACAATGAGCAGTTCTTC; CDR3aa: CASSLAGLAEDNEQFF
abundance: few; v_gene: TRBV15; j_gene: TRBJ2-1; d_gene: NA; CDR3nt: TGTGCCACCAGCAGAGCCGGGTTGGAGGAAGGCGAGCAGTTCTTC; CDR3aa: CATSRAGLEEGEQFF
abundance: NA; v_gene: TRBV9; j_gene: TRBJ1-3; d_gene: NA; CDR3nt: TGTGCCAGCGGGTGGGAGTCAAGCTCTGGAAACACCATATATTTT; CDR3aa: CASGWESSSGNTIYF
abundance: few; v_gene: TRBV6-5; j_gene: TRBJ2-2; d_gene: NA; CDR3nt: TGTGCCAGCAGTTACTCCAGGGGCACCGGGGAGCTGTTTTTT; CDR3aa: CASSYSRGTGELFF
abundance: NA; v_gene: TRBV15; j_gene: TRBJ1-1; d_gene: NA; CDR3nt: TGTGCCGTAGGGTGGGGGAACACTGAAGCTTTCTTT; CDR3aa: CAVGWGNTEAFF
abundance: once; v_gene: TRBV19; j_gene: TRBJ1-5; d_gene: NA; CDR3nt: TGTGCCAGTAGGCCCCCGACATGGAATAGCAATCAGCCCCAGCATTTT; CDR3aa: CASRPPTWNSNQPQHF
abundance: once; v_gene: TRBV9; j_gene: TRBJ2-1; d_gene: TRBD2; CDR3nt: TGTGCCAGCAGCGAGAGGGTTCTAGCGGGGGTCGCTGAGCAGTTCTTC; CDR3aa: CASSERVLAGVAEQFF
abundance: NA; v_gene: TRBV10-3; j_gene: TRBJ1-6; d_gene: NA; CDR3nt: TGTGCCATCAGTGACTCTTTCAGGGGAAATTCACCCCTCCACTTT; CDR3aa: CAISDSFRGNSPLHF
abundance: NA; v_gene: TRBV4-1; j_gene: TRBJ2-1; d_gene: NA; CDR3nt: TGCGCCAGCAGCCAGGTTGATGGAAAGCAGTTCTTC; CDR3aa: CASSQVDGKQFF
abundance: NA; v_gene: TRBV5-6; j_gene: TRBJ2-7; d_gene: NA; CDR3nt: TGTGCCAGCAGCCCGGGACGGGGAAGCTCCTACGAGCAGTACTTC; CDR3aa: CASSPGRGSSYEQYF
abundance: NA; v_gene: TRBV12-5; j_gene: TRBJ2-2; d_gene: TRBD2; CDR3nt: TGTGCTAGTGAGAGCGGGGGGGACACCGGGGAGCTGTTTTTT; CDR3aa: CASESGGDTGELFF
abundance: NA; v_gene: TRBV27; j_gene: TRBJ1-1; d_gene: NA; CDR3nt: TGTGCCAGCAGTTTGATGCTGAACACTGAAGCTTTCTTT; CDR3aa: CASSLMLNTEAFF
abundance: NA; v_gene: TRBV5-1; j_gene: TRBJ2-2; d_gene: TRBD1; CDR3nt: TGCGCCAGCAGCTCTGGACAGGGGGCGAACACCGGGGAGCTGTTTTTT; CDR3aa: CASSSGQGANTGELFF
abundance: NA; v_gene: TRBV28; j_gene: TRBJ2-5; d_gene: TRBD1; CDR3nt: TGTGCCAGCAGTCAGGGGGCAAAAGGACAGGGGCAAGAGACCCAGTACTTC; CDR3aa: CASSQGAKGQGQETQYF
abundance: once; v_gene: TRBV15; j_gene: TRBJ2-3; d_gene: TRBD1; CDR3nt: TGTGCCACCAGCGTAGACAGGGGGACAGATACGCAGTATTTT; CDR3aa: CATSVDRGTDTQYF
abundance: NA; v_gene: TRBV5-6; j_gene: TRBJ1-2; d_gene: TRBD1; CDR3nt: TGTGCCAGCAGCTACTCGGCTCTACAGGGGGTAGGCTACACCTTC; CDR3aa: CASSYSALQGVGYTF
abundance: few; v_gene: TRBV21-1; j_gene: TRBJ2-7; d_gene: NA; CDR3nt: TGTGCCAGCAGTCAGCCGCGGCGGGGCTTTTTTCTCGAGCAGTACTTC; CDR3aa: CASSQPRRGFFLEQYF
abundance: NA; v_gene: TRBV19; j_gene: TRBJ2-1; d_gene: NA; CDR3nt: TGTGCCAGTAGTATCCACGGACAGGAGCAGTTCTTC; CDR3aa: CASSIHGQEQFF
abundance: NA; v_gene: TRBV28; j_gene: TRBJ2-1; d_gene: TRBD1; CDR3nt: TGTGCCAGCCGGGACAGAACTAACAATGAGCAGTTCTTC; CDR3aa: CASRDRTNNEQFF
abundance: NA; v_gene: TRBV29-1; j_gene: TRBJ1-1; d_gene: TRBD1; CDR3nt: TGCAGCGTATTTTCCGGGACAGGGAAAACTGAAGCTTTCTTT; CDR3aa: CSVFSGTGKTEAFF
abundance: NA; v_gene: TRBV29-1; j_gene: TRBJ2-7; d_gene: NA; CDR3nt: TGCAGCTGTGCCTCCGGGGCCTACGAGCAGTACTTC; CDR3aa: CSCASGAYEQYF
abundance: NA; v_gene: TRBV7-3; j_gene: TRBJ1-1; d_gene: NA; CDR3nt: TGTGCCAGCAGCTTAATTGCAGGGGTGGGGACTGAAGCTTTCTTT; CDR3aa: CASSLIAGVGTEAFF
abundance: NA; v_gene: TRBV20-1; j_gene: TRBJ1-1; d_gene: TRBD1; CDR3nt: TGCAGTGCTTGGACAGGGGAAGAAGCTTTCTTT; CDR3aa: CSAWTGEEAFF
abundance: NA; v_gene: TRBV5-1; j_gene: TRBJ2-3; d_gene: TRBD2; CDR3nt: TGCGCCAGCAGCTTGGCCCCTAGCGGGAGCACAGATACGCAGTATTTT; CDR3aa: CASSLAPSGSTDTQYF
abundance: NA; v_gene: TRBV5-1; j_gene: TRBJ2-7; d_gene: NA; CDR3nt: TGCGCCAGCAGCTCCCGGACAGCCTACGAGCAGTACTTC; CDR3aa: CASSSRTAYEQYF
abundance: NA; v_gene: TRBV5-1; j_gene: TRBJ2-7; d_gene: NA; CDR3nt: TGCGCCAGCAGCATCACAGGCTACGAGCAGTACTTC; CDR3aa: CASSITGYEQYF
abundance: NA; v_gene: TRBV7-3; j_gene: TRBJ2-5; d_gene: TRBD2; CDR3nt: TGTGCCAGCAGCTCCCGGGTGGGGGCTAGCGGGAGGGCTGGAAAGACCCAGTACTTC; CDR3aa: CASSSRVGASGRAGKTQYF
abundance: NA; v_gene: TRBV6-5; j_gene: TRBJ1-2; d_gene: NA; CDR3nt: TGTGCCACCCACCCAGCCTCAGCTAACTATGGCTACACCTTC; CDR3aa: CATHPASANYGYTF
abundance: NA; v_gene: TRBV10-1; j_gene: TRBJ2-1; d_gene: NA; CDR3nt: TGCGCCAGCAGTGAGTTGGTGGGGGGGCTGAATGAGCAGTTCTTC; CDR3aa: CASSELVGGLNEQFF
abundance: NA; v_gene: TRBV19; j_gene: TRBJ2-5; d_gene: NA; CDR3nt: TGTGCCAGTAGTGATTCTTCTAGTAAGGTAGAGACCCAGTACTTC; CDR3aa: CASSDSSSKVETQYF
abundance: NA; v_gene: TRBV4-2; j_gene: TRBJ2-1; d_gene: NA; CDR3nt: TGTGCCAGCAGCCAAAGGGACGGAGACTACAATGAGCAGTTCTTC; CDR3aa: CASSQRDGDYNEQFF
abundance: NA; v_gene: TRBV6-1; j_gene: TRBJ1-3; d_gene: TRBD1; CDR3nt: TGTGCCAGCAGTTCGACAGGGGGAGGAAACACCATATATTTT; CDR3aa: CASSSTGGGNTIYF
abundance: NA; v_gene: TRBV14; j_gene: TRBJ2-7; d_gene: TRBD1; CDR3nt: TGTGCCAGCAGCCAAGGGACAGGGGAGCTCTACGAGCAGTACTTC; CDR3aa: CASSQGTGELYEQYF
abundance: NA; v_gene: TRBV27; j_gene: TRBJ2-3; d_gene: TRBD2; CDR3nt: TGTGCCAGCAGTCGAAGCGGGGTCACGAGCACAGATACGCAGTATTTT; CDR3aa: CASSRSGVTSTDTQYF
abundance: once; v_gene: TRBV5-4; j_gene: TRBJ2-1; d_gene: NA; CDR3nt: TGTGCCAGCAGCAAGAGCACCTTACTAGGGAGGGAGCAGTTCTTC; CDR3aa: CASSKSTLLGREQFF
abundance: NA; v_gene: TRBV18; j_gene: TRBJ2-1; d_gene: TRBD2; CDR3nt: TGTGCCAGCTCACCCCCTAGCGGGGCCTACAATGAGCAGTTCTTC; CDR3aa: CASSPPSGAYNEQFF